The 12 T cell receptor beta chains given below trace back to one sample, sequenced in a study of cytomegalovirus exposure and HLA in healthy donors. The PCR contained 60 Vbeta and 13 Jbeta primers. Generated by immunoSEQ multiplex PCR, the TCRdb table keeps only in-frame clones and is missing some. The sample gives 35,000 to 40,000 clones, roughly 67% of which show up once; 15% to 20% is in the top ten. Input material: PBMCs. These receptors were collected from a man in his forties or fifties in good health and CMV-seropositive.

The chain joins TRBV7-2 to TRBJ2-2; D is perhaps TRBD2 (5 bases). Looked up from germline, CDR1 is SGHTA and CDR2 is FQGNSA. V was pared by 5 bases and J by 0 bases, with 10 bases between. The CDR3 sequence is 15 residues long. DNA of the CDR3: TGTGCCAGCAGCCTAGGAGGCGCGAACACCGGGGAGCTGTTTTTT. This gives the protein CASSLGGANTGELFF. Full variable domain (missing parts from reference TRBV7-2 and TRBJ2-2): GAGVSQSPSNKVTEKGKDVELRCDPISGHTALYWYRQSLGQGLEFLIYFQGNSAPDKSGLPSDRFSAERTGGSVSTLTIQRTQQEDSAVYLCASSLGGANTGELFFGEGSRLTVL.

The chain has TRBV5-1 and TRBJ2-5; D is uncertain. The CDR3 loop spans 13 amino acids. Per the germline V gene, CDR1 is SGHRS and CDR2 is YFSETQ. Trimming took 0 bases from V and 4 from J, leaving 7 bases between them. CDR3 amino acids: CASSLGSGETQYF. For the CDR3, the DNA is TGCGCCAGCAGCTTGGGGTCGGGAGAGACCCAGTACTTC.

The chain is built from TRBV6-6 and TRBJ2-3, with 11 bases matching TRBD2. The CDR3 is 16 amino acids. CDR1 and CDR2 (germline): MNHNY, SVGAGI (reference sequence). The V gene end was trimmed by 0 bases and the J gene end by 8 bases; junction bases not matched to a gene: 7. The CDR3 DNA is TGTGCCAGCAGTTACTCGCTTAGCGGGGGGGCCTCTACGCAGTATTTT. This gives the protein CASSYSLSGGASTQYF.

The V call is TRBV11-2, the J call TRBJ2-5, with D perhaps matching TRBD2 (5 bases). Trimming took off 6 bases at V and 5 bases at J, with 13 bases between the two ends. Germline loops: CDR1 SGHAT, CDR2 FQNNGV. This CDR3 comprises 13 residues. DNA for the CDR3: TGTGCCAGCAGACCTAGCACAGTGGAGACCCAGTACTTC. Its protein product is CASRPSTVETQYF.

This clone was counted a single time. The chain employs TRBV29-1 and TRBJ1-2; D perhaps matches TRBD1 (6 bases). The V gene's germline CDR1 is SQVTM and CDR2 ANQGSEA. V lost 1 base and J 2 bases, leaving 14 bases between the germline ends. The CDR3 loop spans 15 amino acids. CDR3 bases: TGCAGCGTTGAAGCAAGAGGAGACAGGAACTATGGCTACACCTTC. This translates into CSVEARGDRNYGYTF.

V gene TRBV6-5 combines with J gene TRBJ2-3; 7 bases fit TRBD1. Germline CDR1 is MNHEY and CDR2 is SVGAGI. The junction had 4 bases not matched to a gene; V was cut back by 0 bases and J by 1 base. The CDR3 contains 16 residues. CDR3 residues: CASSYSGTEGTDTQYF. CDR3 sequence (DNA): TGTGCCAGCAGTTACTCGGGGACAGAGGGCACAGATACGCAGTATTTT.

The chain combines TRBV5-4 with TRBJ1-2; a weak D match, TRBD1 (5 bases). With 9 bases removed from V and 2 bases from J, the gap between germline ends came to 11 bases. This CDR3 region has 12 residues. CDR1 is SGHNT, CDR2 YYREEE, per germline (reference sequence). CDR3 loop: CATRGGNYGYTF. For the CDR3, the DNA is TGTGCCACCCGCGGGGGGAACTATGGCTACACCTTC.

The CDR3 here is CASRPGLLNTEAFF. CDR3 in DNA: TGTGCCAGCAGACCTGGACTGCTGAACACTGAAGCTTTCTTT. This chain links TRBV27 with TRBJ1-1; unclear D gene. Germline lookup yields CDR1 MNHEY and CDR2 SMNVEV (reference sequence). The CDR3 length is 14 residues. V lost 6 bases and J lost 0, with 11 bases in between.

This chain joins TRBV5-1 and TRBJ2-1; 8 bases map to TRBD2. Germline-derived CDR1 and CDR2 are SGHRS and YFSETQ. The J segment lost 6 bases and the V segment lost 0 bases, leaving 5 bases of the junction unmatched. The CDR3 totals 15 residues. The chain's CDR3 is CASSLAGLARNEQFF. The CDR3 DNA reads as TGCGCCAGCAGCTTGGCAGGACTAGCACGCAATGAGCAGTTCTTC. Combining the CDR3 with reference TRBV5-1 and TRBJ2-1 gives the whole variable domain KAGVTQTPRYLIKTRGQQVTLSCSPISGHRSVSWYQQTPGQGLQFLFEYFSETQRNKGNFPGRFSGRQFSNSRSEMNVSTLELGDSALYLCASSLAGLARNEQFFGPGTRLTVL.

This clone was seen a few times. V is TRBV6-5 and J is TRBJ1-1, with D unresolved. This CDR3 is built from 15 residues. Trimming stripped 2 bases from V and 0 bases from J, with 10 bases between. Germline V gene data show CDR1 as MNHEY and CDR2 as SVGAGI. CDR3 sequence (DNA): TGTGCCAGCAGTTACGTCGAGGGAATGAACACTGAAGCTTTCTTT. This translates into CASSYVEGMNTEAFF.

The rearrangement uses TRBV6-6 and TRBJ2-5; no firm D call. V shed 2 bases and J shed 2 bases, with 12 bases lying between them. Germline V gene sequence: CDR1 MNHNY, CDR2 SVGAGI (reference sequence). The length of the CDR3 is 15 residues. The CDR3 reads CASSYVGRLQETQYF. CDR3 DNA: TGTGCCAGCAGTTACGTCGGCAGGCTTCAAGAGACCCAGTACTTC.

The J gene is TRBJ2-5, the V gene TRBV18; 7 bases match TRBD2. The CDR3 totals 13 residues. The germline gives CDR1 KGHSH, CDR2 LQKENI. V dropped 4 bases and J dropped 5; count of bases not matched to a gene: 4. The CDR3 loop reads CASSLQGGETQYF. DNA for the CDR3: TGTGCCAGCTCACTCCAGGGAGGGGAGACCCAGTACTTC.